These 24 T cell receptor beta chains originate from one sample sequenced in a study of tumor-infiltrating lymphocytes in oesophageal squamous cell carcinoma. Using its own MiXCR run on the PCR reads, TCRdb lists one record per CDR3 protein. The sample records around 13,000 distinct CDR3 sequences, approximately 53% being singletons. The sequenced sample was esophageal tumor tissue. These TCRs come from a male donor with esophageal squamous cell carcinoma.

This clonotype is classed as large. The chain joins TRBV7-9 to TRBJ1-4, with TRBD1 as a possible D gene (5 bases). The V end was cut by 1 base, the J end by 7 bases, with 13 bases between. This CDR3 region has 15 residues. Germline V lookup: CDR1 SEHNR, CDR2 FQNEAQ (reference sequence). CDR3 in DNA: TGTGCCAGCAGCTTAGGGGGACGGACGGGTGAAAAACTGTTTTTT. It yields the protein CASSLGGRTGEKLFF.

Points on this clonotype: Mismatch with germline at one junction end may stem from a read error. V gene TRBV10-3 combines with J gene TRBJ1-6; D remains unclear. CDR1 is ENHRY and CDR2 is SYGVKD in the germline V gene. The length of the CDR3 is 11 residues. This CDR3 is CASAISYEQYF. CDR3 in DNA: TGTGCCTCTGCGATCTCCTACGAGCAGTACTTT.

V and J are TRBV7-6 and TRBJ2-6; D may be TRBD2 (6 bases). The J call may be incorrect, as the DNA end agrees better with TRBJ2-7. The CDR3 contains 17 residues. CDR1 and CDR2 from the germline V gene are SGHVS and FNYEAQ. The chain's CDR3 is CASSLETEGRNPYEQYF. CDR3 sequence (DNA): TGTGCCAGCAGCTTAGAGACGGAGGGGAGGAACCCCTACGAGCAGTACTTC.

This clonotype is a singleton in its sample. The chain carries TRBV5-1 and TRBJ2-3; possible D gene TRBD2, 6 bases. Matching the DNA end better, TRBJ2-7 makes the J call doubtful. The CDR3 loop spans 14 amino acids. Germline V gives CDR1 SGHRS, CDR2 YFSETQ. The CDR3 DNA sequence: TGCGCCAGCAGCTTGGCCGGGAGCTCCTACGAGCAGTACTTC. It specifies CASSLAGSSYEQYF.

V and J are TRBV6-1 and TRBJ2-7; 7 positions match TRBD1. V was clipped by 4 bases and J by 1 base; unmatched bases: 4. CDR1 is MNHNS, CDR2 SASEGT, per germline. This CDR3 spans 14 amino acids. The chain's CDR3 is CASSGDSESYEQYF. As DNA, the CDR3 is TGTGCCAGCAGTGGGGACAGCGAATCCTACGAGCAGTACTTC.

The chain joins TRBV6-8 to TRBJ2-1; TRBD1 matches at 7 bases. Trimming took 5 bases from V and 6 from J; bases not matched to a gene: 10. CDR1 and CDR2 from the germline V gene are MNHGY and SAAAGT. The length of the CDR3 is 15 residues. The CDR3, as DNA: TGTGCCAGCAGTATCGACAGGGTGGACTGCAATGAGCAGTTCTTC. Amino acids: CASSIDRVDCNEQFF.

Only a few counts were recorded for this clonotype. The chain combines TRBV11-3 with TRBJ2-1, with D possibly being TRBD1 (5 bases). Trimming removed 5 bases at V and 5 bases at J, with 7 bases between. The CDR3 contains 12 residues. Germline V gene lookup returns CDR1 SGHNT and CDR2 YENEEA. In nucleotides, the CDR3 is TGTGCCAGCAGCCTGGACAACAATGAGCAGTTCTTC. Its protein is CASSLDNNEQFF.

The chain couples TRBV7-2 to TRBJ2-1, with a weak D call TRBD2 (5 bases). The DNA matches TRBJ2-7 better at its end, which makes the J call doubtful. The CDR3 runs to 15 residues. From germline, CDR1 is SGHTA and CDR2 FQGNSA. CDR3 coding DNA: TGTGCCAGCAGCTACCCTGAGGGATCAGGCTACGAGCAGTACTTC. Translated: CASSYPEGSGYEQYF.

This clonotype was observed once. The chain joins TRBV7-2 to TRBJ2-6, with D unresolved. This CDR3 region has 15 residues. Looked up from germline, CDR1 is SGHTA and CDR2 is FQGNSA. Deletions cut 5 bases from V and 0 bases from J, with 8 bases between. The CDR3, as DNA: TGTGCCAGCAGCCCAGGCTCCTCTGGGGCCAACGTCCTGACTTTC. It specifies CASSPGSSGANVLTF.

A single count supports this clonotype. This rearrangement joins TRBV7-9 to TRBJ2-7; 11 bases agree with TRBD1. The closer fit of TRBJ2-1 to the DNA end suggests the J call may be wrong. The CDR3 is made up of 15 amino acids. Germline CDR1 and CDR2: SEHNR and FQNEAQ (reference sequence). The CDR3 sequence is CASRPGTGGGNEQFF. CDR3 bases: TGTGCCAGCAGACCCGGGACAGGGGGGGGAAATGAGCAGTTCTTC.

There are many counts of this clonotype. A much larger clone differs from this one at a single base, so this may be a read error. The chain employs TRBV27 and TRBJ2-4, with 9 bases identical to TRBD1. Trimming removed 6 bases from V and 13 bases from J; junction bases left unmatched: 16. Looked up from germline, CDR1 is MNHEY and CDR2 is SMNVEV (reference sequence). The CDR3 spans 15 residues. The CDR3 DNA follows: TGTGCCAGCAGGAACAGGGGGCTAGCGGTCAATGAGCAGTACTTC. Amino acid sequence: CASRNRGLAVNEQYF.

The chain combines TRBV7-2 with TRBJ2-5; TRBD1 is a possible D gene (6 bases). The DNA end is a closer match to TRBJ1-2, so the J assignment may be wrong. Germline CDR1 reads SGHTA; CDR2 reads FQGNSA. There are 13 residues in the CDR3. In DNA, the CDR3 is TGTGCCAGCAGCTTAGACAGGGCGGATGGCTACACCTTC. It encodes CASSLDRADGYTF.

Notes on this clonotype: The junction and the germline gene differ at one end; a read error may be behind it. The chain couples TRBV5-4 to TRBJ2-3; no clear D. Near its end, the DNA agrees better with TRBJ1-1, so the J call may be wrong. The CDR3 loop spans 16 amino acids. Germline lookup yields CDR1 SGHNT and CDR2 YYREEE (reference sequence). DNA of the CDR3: TGCGCCAGCAGCTTGGTACTGGGCATCGTGAACACTGAAGCTTTCTTT. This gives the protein CASSLVLGIVNTEAFF.

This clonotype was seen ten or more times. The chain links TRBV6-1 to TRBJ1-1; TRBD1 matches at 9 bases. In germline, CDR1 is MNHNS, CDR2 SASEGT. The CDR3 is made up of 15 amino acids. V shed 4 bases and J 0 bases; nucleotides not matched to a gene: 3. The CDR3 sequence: CASSGDRGMNTEAFF. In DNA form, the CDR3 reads TGTGCCAGCAGTGGAGACAGGGGGATGAACACTGAAGCTTTCTTT.

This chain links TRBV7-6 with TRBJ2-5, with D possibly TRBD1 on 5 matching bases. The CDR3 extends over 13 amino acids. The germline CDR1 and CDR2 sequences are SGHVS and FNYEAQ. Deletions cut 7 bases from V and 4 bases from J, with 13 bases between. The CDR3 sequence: CASKDMGLETQYF. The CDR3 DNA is TGTGCCAGCAAGGACATGGGTTTAGAGACCCAGTACTTC.

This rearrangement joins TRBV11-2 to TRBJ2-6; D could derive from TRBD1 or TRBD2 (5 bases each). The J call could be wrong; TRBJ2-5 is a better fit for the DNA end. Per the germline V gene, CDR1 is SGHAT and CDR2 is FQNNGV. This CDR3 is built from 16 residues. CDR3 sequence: CASSSNSGGGQETQYF. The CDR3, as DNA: TGTGCCAGCAGCTCAAATTCTGGTGGGGGACAAGAGACCCAGTACTTC.

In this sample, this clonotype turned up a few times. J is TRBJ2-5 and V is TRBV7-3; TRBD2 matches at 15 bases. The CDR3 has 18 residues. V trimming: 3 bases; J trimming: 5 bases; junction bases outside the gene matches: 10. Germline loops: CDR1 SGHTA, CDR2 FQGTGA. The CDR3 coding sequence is TGTGCCAGCAGCTTGAGGACTAGCGGGAGGGCCGGTACGGAGACCCAGTACTTC. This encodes CASSLRTSGRAGTETQYF. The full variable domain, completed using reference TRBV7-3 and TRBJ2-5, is GAGVSQTPSNKVTEKGKYVELRCDPISGHTALYWYRQSLGQGPEFLIYFQGTGAADDSGLPNDRFFAVRPEGSVSTLKIQRTERGDSAVYLCASSLRTSGRAGTETQYFGPGTRLLVL.

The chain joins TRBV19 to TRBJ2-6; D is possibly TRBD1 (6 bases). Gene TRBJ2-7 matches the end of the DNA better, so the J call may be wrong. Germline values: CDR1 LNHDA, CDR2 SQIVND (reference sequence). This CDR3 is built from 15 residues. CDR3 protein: CASRKGGTTSYEQYF. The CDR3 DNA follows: TGTGCCAGTAGAAAGGGTGGGACAACGTCCTACGAGCAGTACTTC.

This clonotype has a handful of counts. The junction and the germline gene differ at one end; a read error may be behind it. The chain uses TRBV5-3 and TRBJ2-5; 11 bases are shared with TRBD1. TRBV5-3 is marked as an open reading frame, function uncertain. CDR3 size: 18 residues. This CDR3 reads CASSFSPPGQGAGETQYF. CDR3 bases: TGTGCCAGCAGCTTTTCTCCACCTGGACAGGGGGCGGGAGAGACCCAGTACTTC.

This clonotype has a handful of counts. The CDR3, as DNA: TGTGCCAGCAGCAGCAGGGAGGAAAGCGAGCAGTTCTTC. Translated: CASSSREESEQFF. The chain carries TRBV7-8 and TRBJ2-1, with D possibly being TRBD2 (6 bases). The CDR3 runs to 13 residues. V was shortened by 5 bases and J by 10 bases, with 15 bases between the two germline ends. Germline CDR1 SGHVS, CDR2 FQNEAQ.

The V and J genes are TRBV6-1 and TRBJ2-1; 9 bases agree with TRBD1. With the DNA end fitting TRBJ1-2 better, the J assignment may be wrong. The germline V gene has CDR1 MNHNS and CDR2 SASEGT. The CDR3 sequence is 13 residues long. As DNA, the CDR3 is TGTGCCAGCAGTACGGACAGGGGCTATGGCTACACCTTC. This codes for CASSTDRGYGYTF.

In DNA form, the CDR3 reads TGTGCCAGCAGCGTCCGACTAGCTAATGAGCAGTTCTTC. Its translation: CASSVRLANEQFF. The chain recombines TRBV7-8 with TRBJ2-1; 7 bases map to TRBD2. This CDR3 comprises 13 residues. J lost 7 bases, V lost 5 bases, and 5 bases had no gene match. Per germline, CDR1 SGHVS and CDR2 FQNEAQ.

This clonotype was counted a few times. Here the CDR3 DNA reads TGTGCCAGCAGCGCATCGTCAGATACGCAGTATTTT. It codes for CASSASSDTQYF. The chain links TRBV9 to TRBJ2-3; D gene uncertain. Germline loops: CDR1 SGDLS, CDR2 YYNGEE. Trimming removed 3 bases from V and 4 bases from J, with 6 bases in between. The CDR3 extends over 12 amino acids. The whole variable domain, filled in from reference TRBV9 and TRBJ2-3, reads DSGVTQTPKHLITATGQRVTLRCSPRSGDLSVYWYQQSLDQGLQFLIQYYNGEERAKGNILERFSAQQFPDLHSELNLSSLELGDSALYFCASSASSDTQYFGPGTRLTVL.

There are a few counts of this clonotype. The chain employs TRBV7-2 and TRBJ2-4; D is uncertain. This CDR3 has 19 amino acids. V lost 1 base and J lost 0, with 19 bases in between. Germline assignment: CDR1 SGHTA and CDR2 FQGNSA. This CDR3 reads CASSLDDISTRAAKNIQYF. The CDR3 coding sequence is TGTGCCAGCAGCTTAGATGATATCTCCACCCGGGCAGCCAAAAACATTCAGTACTTC.